This TCR beta chain is drawn from a study of blood T cell repertoires in COVID-19. At the level of the study: The study drew acute and convalescent COVID-19 samples from the United States, Italy and Spain. PBMCs, B-cell-depleted T cells, or T cells provided the cDNA or gDNA that made up the material.

Germline assignment: CDR1 SGDLS and CDR2 YYNGEE. CDR3 size: 16 residues. Deletions cut 0 bases from V and 3 bases from J, with 12 bases between. In the authors' methods: Estimation of nucleated cell counts was performed using reference gene primer amplification. Clones were sequenced by immunoSEQ multiplex PCR, and TCRdb holds only the in-frame ones, with some missing. From that table come the V and J calls and clone size; the DNA was used to work out D and trimming. Of about 44,000 clones listed, 75% to 90% are singletons. This clone came up once. The chain uses TRBV9 and TRBJ2-2, with TRBD1 as a possible D gene (6 bases). The sample consisted of peripheral blood. The clonotype was recovered from a woman aged 40-49 years with acute or convalescent COVID-19. CDR3 DNA: TGTGCCAGCAGCGTAGGTCTCCAGGGGTACACCGGGGAGCTGTTTTTT. It translates to CASSVGLQGYTGELFF.